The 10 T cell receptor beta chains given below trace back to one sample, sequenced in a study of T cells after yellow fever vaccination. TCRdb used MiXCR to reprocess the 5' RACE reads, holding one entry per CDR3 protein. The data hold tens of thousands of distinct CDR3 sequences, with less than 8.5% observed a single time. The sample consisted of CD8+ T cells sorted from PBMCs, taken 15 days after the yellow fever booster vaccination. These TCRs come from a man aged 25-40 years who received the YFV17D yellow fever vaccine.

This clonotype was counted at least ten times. The CDR3 loop reads CATSRDWTQFF. The DNA of the CDR3 is TGTGCCACCAGCAGAGACTGGACGCAGTTCTTC. V and J are TRBV15 and TRBJ2-1, with D uncertain. The germline V gene has CDR1 LNHNV and CDR2 YYDKDF (reference sequence). V dropped 0 bases and J dropped 12 bases, with 6 bases sitting between them. CDR3 length: 11 residues. Using reference TRBV15 and TRBJ2-1 for the parts outside the CDR3, the full variable domain is DAMVIQNPRYQVTQFGKPVTLSCSQTLNHNVMYWYQQKSSQAPKLLFHYYDKDFNNEADTPDNFQSRRPNTSFCFLDIRSPGLGDTAMYLCATSRDWTQFFGPGTRLTVL.

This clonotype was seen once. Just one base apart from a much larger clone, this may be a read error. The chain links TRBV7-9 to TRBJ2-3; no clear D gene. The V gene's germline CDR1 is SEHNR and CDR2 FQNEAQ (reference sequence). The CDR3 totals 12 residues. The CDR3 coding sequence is TGTGCCAGCATCTTATGGAAGGATACGCAGTATTTT. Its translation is CASILWKDTQYF.

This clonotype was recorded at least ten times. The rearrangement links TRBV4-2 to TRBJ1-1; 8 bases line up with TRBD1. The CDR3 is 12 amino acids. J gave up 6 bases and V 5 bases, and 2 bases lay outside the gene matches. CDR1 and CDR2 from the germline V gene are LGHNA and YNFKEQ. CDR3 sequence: CASSTTGAEAFF. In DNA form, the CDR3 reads TGTGCCAGCAGCACGACAGGGGCTGAAGCTTTCTTT.

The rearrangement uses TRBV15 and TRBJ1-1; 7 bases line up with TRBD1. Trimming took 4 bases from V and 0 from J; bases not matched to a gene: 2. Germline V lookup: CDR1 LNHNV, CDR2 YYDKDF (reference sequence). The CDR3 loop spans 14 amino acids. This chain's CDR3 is CATSTGQLNTEAFF. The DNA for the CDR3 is TGTGCCACCAGCACGGGACAGTTGAACACTGAAGCTTTCTTT.

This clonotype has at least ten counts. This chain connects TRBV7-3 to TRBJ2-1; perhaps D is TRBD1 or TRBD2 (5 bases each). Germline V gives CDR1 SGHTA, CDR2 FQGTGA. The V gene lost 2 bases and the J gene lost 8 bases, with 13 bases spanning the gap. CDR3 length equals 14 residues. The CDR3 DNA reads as TGTGCCAGCAGCTTATCGCTGGGGGTCGATGAGCAGTTCTTC. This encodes CASSLSLGVDEQFF. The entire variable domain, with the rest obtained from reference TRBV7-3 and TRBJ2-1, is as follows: GAGVSQTPSNKVTEKGKYVELRCDPISGHTALYWYRQSLGQGPEFLIYFQGTGAADDSGLPNDRFFAVRPEGSVSTLKIQRTERGDSAVYLCASSLSLGVDEQFFGPGTRLTVL.

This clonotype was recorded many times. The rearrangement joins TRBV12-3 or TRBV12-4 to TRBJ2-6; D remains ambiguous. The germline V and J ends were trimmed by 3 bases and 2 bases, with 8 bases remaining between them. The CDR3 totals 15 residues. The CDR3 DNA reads TGTGCCAGCAGTTTTCCAGGCGCTGGGGCCAACGTCCTGACTTTC. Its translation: CASSFPGAGANVLTF.

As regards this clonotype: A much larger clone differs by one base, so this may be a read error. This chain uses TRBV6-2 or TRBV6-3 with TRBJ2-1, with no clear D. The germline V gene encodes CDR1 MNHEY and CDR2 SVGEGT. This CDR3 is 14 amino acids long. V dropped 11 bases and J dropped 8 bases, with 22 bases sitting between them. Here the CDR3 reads CAGSEFSNVDEQFF. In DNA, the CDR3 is TGTGCCGGTTCGGAGTTCTCGAATGTCGATGAGCAGTTCTTC.

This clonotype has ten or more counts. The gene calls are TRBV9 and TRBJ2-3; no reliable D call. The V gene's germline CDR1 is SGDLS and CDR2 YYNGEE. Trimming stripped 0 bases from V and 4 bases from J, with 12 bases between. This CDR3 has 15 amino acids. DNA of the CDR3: TGTGCCAGCAGCGTAGAAGGCACGAGCGCAGATACGCAGTATTTT. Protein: CASSVEGTSADTQYF.

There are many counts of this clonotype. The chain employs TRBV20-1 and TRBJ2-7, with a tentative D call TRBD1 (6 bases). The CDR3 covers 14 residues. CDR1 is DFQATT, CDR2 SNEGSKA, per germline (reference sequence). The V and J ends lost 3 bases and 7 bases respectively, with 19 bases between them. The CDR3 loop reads CSASEPTGKVEQYF. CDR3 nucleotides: TGCAGTGCTAGCGAACCCACAGGGAAAGTGGAGCAGTACTTC.

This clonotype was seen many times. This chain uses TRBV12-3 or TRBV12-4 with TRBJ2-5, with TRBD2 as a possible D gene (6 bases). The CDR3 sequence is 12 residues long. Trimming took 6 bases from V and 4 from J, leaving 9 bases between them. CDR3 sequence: CASRLAAETQYF. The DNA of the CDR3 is TGTGCCAGCAGACTAGCCGCAGAGACCCAGTACTTC.